This section outlines one T cell receptor beta chain sequence together with its context. Its target is not known. Researchers grouped second doses given at about 4 or about 12 weeks into one pool. This record belongs to a study of T cell responses to AZD1222 COVID-19 vaccine. Findings of the study overall: Only a handful of people who got AZD1222 tested seropositive at baseline. Donors skewed white British and female; clonal diversity was possibly underestimated.

Germline V gives CDR1 MNHNY, CDR2 SVGAGI (reference sequence). V lost 6 bases and J 2 bases, leaving 8 bases between the germline ends. This CDR3 contains 13 residues. Data came from immunoSEQ multiplex PCR; TCRdb stores just in-frame clones and leaves some out. The sample yields about 150,000 clones, approximately 91% seen once. The chain uses TRBV6-6 and TRBJ1-5; D not certain. The sequencing here drew on peripheral blood, taken 28 days after the second AZD1222 dose. The source of this sequence is an adult who received the AZD1222 COVID-19 vaccine. This CDR3 reads CASSLTGNQPQHF. For the CDR3, the DNA is TGTGCCAGCAGCTTAACGGGCAATCAGCCCCAGCATTTT.